This entry features one T cell receptor beta chain sequence. The antigen remains unidentified. This entry is derived from a study of T cells in Graves' hyperthyroidism and ophthalmopathy. As for the study in general: At initial diagnosis, before any treatment had begun, peripheral blood was obtained.

The diagnoses drew upon clinical symptoms, serum thyroxine and TRAb, thyroid ultrasound and orbital computed tomography. CDR3 length equals 13 residues. Germline-derived CDR1 and CDR2 are LNHDA and SQIVND (reference sequence). Deletions cut 5 bases from V and 5 bases from J, with 12 bases between. The study, taken as a whole, reports: Prediction of ophthalmopathy progression came a median roughly 6.4 months pre-onset. The majority of expanded thyroid clonotypes above 0.001 also appeared in blood.

There were TCR beta CDR3 regions amplified from RNA transcripts. Primed by the HTBI set, a first-round RT-PCR was run on the TCR CDR3. TCRdb reprocessed the multiplex PCR reads via MiXCR and lists one record per CDR3 protein. In the table there are 560,000 or so distinct CDR3 sequences, 15% to 20% of which are singletons. This TCR derives from a man between 40 and 49 years old with Graves' ophthalmopathy. Input material: blood. The V call is TRBV19, the J call TRBJ2-5; D is perhaps TRBD2 (5 bases). The CDR3 region is CASSLQPGETQYF. Here the CDR3 DNA reads TGTGCCAGTAGTCTACAGCCGGGGGAGACCCAGTACTTC.